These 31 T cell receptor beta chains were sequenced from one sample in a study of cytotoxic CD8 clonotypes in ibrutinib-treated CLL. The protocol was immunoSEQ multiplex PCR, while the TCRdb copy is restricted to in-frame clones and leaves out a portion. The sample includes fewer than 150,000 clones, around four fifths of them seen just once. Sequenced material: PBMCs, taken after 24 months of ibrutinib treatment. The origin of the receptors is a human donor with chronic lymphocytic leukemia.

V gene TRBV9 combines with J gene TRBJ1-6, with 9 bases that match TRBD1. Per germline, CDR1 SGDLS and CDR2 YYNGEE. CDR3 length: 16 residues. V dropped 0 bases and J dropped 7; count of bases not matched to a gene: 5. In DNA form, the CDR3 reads TGTGCCAGCAGCGTAGGGGTGGGACAGGGAAATTCACCCCTCCACTTT. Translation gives CASSVGVGQGNSPLHF.

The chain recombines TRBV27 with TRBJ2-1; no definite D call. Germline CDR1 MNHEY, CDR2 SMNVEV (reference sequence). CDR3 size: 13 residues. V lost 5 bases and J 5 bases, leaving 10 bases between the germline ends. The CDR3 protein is CASSELPNNEQFF. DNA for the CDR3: TGTGCCAGCAGTGAGCTACCCAACAATGAGCAGTTCTTC.

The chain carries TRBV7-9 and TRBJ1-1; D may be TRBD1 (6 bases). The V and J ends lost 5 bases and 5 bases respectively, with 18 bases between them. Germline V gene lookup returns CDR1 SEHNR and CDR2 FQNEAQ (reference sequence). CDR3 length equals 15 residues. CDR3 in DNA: TGTGCCAGCAGCCTAGTCGCCAGGGGTGGTACTGAAGCTTTCTTT. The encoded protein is CASSLVARGGTEAFF.

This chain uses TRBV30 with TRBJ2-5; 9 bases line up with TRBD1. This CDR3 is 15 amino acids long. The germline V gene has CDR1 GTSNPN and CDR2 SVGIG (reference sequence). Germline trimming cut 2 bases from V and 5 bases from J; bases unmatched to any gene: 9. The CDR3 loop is CAWSTGTGLSETQYF. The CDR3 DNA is TGTGCCTGGAGTACCGGGACAGGGTTATCGGAGACCCAGTACTTC. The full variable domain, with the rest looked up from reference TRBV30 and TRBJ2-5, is SQTIHQWPATLVQPVGSPLSLECTVEGTSNPNLYWYRQAAGRGLQLLFYSVGIGQISSEVPQNLSASRPQDRQFILSSKKLLLSDSGFYLCAWSTGTGLSETQYFGPGTRLLVL.

CDR3 nucleotide sequence: TGTGCCAGCAGTGTTCACGTCCGGACAGATACGCAGTATTTT. Translated, it gives CASSVHVRTDTQYF. The V and J genes are TRBV2 and TRBJ2-3; D gene ambiguous. Germline CDR1 and CDR2: SNHLY and FYNNEI. The germline V and J ends were trimmed by 4 bases and 3 bases, with 11 bases remaining between them. This CDR3 has 14 residues.

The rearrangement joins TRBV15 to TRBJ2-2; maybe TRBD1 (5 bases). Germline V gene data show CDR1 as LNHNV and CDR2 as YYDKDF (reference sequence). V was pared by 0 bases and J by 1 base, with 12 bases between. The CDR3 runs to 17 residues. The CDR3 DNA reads TGTGCCACCAGCAGAGATTTTTGGGGCGGGAACACCGGGGAGCTGTTTTTT. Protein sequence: CATSRDFWGGNTGELFF.

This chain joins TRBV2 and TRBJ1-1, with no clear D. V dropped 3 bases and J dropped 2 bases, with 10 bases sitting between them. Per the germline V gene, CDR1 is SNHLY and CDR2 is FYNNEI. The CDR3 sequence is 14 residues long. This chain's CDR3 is CASSEEGPNTEAFF. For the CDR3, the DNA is TGTGCCAGCAGTGAGGAAGGGCCTAACACTGAAGCTTTCTTT.

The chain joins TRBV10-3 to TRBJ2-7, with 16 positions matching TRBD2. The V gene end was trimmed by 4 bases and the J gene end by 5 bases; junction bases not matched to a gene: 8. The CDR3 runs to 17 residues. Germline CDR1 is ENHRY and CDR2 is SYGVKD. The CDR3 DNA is TGTGCCATCAGTGCAGCCGGGACTAGCGGGGGGGGGCACGAGCAGTACTTC. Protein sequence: CAISAAGTSGGGHEQYF.

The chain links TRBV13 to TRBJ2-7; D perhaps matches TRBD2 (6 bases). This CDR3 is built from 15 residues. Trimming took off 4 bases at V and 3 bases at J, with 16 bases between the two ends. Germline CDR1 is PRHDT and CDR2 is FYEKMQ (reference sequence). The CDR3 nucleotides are TGTGCCAGCAGCTCCACGCTTGCGGGGAGCTACGAGCAGTACTTC. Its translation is CASSSTLAGSYEQYF. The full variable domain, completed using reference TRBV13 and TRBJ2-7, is AAGVIQSPRHLIKEKRETATLKCYPIPRHDTVYWYQQGPGQDPQFLISFYEKMQSDKGSIPDRFSAQQFSDYHSELNMSSLELGDSALYFCASSSTLAGSYEQYFGPGTRLTVT.

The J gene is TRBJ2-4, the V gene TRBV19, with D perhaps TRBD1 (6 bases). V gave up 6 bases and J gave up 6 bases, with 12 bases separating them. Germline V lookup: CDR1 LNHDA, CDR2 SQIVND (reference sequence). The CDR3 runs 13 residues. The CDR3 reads CASSNRDINIQYF. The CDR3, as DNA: TGTGCCAGTAGCAACAGGGACATAAACATTCAGTACTTC.

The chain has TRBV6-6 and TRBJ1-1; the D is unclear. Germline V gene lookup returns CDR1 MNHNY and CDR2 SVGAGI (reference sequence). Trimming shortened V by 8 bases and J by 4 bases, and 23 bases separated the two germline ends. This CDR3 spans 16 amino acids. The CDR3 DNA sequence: TGTGCCAGCGGACTATTACAGCAAGTAGAGGGCACTGAAGCTTTCTTT. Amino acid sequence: CASGLLQQVEGTEAFF.

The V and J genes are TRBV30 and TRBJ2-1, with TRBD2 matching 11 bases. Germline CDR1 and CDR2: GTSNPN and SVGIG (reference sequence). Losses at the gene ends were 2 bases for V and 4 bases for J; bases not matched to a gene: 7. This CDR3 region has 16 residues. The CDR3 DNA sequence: TGTGCCTGGAGTATAGGGACTAGCGGAAAATACAATGAGCAGTTCTTC. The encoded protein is CAWSIGTSGKYNEQFF.

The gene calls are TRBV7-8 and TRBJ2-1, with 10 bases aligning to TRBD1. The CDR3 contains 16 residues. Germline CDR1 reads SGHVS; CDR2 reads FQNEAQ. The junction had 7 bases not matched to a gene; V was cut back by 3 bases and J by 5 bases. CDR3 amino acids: CASSFRTGGADNEQFF. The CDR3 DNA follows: TGTGCCAGCAGCTTCCGGACAGGGGGAGCGGACAATGAGCAGTTCTTC.

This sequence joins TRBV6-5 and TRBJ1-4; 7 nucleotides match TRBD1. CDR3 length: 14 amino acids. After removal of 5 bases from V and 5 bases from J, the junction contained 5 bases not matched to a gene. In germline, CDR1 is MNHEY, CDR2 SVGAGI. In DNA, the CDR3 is TGTGCCAGCAGTCCGGGACAGAGCAATGAAAAACTGTTTTTT. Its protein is CASSPGQSNEKLFF.

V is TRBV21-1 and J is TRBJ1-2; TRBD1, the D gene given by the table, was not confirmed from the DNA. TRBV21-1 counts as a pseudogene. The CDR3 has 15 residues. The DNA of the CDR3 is TGTGCCAGCAGCAAAGATAAGACAGGTAACTATGGCTACACCTTC. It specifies CASSKDKTGNYGYTF.

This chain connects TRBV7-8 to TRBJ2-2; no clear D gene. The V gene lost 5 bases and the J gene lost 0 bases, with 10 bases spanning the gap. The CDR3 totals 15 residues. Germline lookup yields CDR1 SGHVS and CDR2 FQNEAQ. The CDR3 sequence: CASSPIQSNTGELFF. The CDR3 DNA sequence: TGTGCCAGCAGCCCGATACAGTCGAACACCGGGGAGCTGTTTTTT.

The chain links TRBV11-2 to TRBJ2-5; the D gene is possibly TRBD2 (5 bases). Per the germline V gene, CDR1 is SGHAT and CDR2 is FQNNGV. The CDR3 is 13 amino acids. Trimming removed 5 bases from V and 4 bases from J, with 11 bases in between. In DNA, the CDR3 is TGTGCCAGCAGCCGGAGGTCGTTAGAGACCCAGTACTTC. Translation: CASSRRSLETQYF. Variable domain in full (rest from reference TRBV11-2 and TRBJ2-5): EAGVAQSPRYKIIEKRQSVAFWCNPISGHATLYWYQQILGQGPKLLIQFQNNGVVDDSQLPKDRFSAERLKGVDSTLKIQPAKLEDSAVYLCASSRRSLETQYFGPGTRLLVL.

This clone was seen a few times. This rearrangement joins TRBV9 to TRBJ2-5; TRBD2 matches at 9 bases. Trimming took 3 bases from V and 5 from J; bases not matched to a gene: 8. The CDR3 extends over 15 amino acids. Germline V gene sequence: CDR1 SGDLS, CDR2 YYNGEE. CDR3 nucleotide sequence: TGTGCCAGCAGCGCGCGGGGGGGCAGCCGGGAGACCCAGTACTTC. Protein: CASSARGGSRETQYF.

The CDR3, as DNA: TGTGCCATCAGTGAGTCCGCCGATGGGCAGGGGGCGGCTTTCTTT. It encodes CAISESADGQGAAFF. V is TRBV10-3 and J is TRBJ1-1, with 8 positions matching TRBD1. The germline V gene has CDR1 ENHRY and CDR2 SYGVKD. The J segment lost 11 bases and the V segment lost 0 bases, leaving 11 bases of the junction unmatched. This CDR3 contains 15 residues.

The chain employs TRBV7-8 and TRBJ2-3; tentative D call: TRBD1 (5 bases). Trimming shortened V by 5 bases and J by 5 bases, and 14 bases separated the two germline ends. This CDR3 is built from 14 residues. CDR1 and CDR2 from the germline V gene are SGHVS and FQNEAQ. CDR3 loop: CASSQGAVGDTQYF. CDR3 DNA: TGTGCCAGCAGCCAAGGGGCGGTGGGAGATACGCAGTATTTT.

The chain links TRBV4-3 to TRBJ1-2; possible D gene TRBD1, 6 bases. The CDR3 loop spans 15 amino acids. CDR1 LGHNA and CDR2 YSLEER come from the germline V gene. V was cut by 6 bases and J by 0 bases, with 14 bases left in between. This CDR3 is CASSRDRITNYGYTF. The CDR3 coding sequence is TGCGCCAGCAGTCGAGACAGGATTACTAACTATGGCTACACCTTC.

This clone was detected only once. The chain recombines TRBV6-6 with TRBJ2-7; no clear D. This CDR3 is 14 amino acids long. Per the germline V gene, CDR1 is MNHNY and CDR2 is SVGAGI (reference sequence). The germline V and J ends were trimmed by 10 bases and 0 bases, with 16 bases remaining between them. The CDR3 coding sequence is TGTGCCACCGCCAGAGGTACGAGCTCCTACGAGCAGTACTTC. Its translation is CATARGTSSYEQYF.

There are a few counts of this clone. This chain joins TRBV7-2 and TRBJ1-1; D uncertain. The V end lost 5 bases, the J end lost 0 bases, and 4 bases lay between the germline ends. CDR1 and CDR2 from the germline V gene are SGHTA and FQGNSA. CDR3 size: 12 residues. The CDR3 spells CASSLLNTEAFF. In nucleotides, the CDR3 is TGTGCCAGCAGCCTTCTGAACACTGAAGCTTTCTTT. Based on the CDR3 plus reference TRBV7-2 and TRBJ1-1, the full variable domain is GAGVSQSPSNKVTEKGKDVELRCDPISGHTALYWYRQSLGQGLEFLIYFQGNSAPDKSGLPSDRFSAERTGGSVSTLTIQRTQQEDSAVYLCASSLLNTEAFFGQGTRLTVV.

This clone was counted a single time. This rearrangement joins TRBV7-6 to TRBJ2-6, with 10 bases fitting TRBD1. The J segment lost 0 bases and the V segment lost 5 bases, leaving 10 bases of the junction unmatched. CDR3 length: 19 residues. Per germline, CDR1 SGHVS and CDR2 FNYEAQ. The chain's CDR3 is CASSGRQGATFSGANVLTF. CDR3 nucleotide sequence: TGTGCCAGCAGCGGCCGACAGGGGGCGACGTTCTCTGGGGCCAACGTCCTGACTTTC.

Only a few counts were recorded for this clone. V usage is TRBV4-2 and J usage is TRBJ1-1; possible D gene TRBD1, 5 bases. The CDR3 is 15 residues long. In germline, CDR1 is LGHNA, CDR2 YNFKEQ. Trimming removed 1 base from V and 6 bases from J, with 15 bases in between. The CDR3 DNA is TGTGCCAGCAGCCAAGCGTTCTGGGGCGTCCCTGAAGCTTTCTTT. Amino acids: CASSQAFWGVPEAFF.

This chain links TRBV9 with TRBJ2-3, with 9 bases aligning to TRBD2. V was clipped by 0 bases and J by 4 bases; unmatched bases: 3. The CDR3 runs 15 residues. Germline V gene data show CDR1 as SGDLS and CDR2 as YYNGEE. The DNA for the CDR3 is TGTGCCAGCAGCGTAGGAGCGGGGGGTTCAGATACGCAGTATTTT. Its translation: CASSVGAGGSDTQYF.

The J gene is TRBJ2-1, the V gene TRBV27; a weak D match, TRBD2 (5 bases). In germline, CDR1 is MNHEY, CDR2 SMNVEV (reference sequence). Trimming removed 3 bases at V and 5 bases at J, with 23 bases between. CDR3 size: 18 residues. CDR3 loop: CASSFEGIESWVNNEQFF. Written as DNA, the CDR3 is TGTGCCAGCAGTTTCGAGGGCATTGAGTCCTGGGTAAACAATGAGCAGTTCTTC.

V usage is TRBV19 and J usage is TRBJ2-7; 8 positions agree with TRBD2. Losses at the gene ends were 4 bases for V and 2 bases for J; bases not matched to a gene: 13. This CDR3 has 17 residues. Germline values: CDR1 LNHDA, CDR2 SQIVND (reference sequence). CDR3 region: CASSTRGSGVSAYEQYF. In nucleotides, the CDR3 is TGTGCCAGTAGTACCCGGGGTAGCGGGGTTAGTGCCTACGAGCAGTACTTC.

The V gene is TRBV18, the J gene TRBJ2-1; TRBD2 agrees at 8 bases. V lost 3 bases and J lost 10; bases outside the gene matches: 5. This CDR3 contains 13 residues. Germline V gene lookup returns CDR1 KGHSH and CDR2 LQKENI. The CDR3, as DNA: TGTGCCAGCTCACCTACAGCGGGGGAGGAGCAGTTCTTC. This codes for CASSPTAGEEQFF.

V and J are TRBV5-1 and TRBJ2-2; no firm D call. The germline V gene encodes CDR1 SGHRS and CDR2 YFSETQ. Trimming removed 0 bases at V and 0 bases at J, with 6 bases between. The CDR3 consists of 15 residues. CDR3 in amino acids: CASSLASANTGELFF. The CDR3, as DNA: TGCGCCAGCAGCTTGGCCAGTGCGAACACCGGGGAGCTGTTTTTT.

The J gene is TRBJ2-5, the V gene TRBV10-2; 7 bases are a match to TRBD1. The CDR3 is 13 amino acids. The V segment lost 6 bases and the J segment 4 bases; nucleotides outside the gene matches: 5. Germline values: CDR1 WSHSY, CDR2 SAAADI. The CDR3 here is CASSHGQAETQYF. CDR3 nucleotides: TGCGCCAGCAGCCACGGACAGGCAGAGACCCAGTACTTC.